This T cell receptor (beta chain) is drawn from a study of blood T cell repertoires in COVID-19. The overall study: There were acute and convalescent COVID-19 samples, and they came from the United States, Italy and Spain. PBMCs, B-cell-depleted T cells, or T cells provided the cDNA or gDNA that made up the material.

The table came from immunoSEQ multiplex PCR; TCRdb's copy has only in-frame clones and leaves some out. The sample holds a few hundred thousand clones, 80% to 90% seen once. Germline CDR1 is SNHLY and CDR2 is FYNNEI. With 7 bases removed from V and 5 bases from J, the gap between germline ends came to 17 bases. CDR3 size: 14 residues. The study assigned cohorts using participant-reported clinical history. Among Cohort 3 donors, those recovered had two negative PCRs, clearance, or symptom resolution. The genes are TRBV2 and TRBJ1-2; D is possibly TRBD1 (5 bases). The specimen was PBMCs or T cells enriched from blood (not recorded which). The sequence was obtained from a man aged 25 to 40 who had recovered from COVID-19. DNA of the CDR3: TGTGCCAGCATGGCAGGCAGGGCCTTATATGGCTACACCTTC. Translation: CASMAGRALYGYTF.